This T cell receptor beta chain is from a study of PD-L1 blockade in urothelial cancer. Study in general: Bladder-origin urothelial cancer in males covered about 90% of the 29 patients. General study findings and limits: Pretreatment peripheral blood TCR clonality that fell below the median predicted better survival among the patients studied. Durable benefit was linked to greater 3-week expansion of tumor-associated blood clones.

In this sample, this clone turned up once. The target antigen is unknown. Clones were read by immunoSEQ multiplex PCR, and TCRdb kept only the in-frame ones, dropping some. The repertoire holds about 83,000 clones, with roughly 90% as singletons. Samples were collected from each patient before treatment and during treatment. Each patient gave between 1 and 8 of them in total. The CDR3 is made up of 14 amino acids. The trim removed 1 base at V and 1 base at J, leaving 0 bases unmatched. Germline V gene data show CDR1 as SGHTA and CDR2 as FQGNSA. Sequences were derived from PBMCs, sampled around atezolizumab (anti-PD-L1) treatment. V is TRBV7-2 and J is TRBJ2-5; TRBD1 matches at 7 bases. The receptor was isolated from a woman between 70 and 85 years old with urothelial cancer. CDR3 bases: TGTGCCAGCAGCTTAGACAGGGGCCAAGAGACCCAGTACTTC. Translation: CASSLDRGQETQYF.